A selection of T cell receptor beta chains follows, all from one sample in a study of tumor-infiltrating lymphocytes in primary liver carcinoma. TCRdb passed the multiplex PCR reads through MiXCR, listing each CDR3 protein once. Among over 250,000 distinct CDR3 sequences, 58% were seen once, and the ten largest hold over 15%. The material sequenced was peripheral blood. The receptors here all came from a woman under 40 with primary liver carcinoma and hepatitis B virus infection. Each CDR3 is given with its conserved first and last residue. A D gene is named only where the DNA matches it firmly. Clone size is not always given. Where it is, it says once, few, many or a class for expanded clones.

clone_size	v_call	d_call	j_call	cdr3_nt	cdr3_aa
NA	TRBV6-2/TRBV6-3	TRBD2	TRBJ2-7	TGTGCCAGCAGTTCGAGGACTAGAGCGAACTCCTACGAGCAGTACTTC	CASSSRTRANSYEQYF
NA	TRBV11-2	NA	TRBJ2-7	TGTGCCAGTAGCGTCTCTTACGAGCAGCACTTC	CASSVSYEQHF
few	TRBV12-3/TRBV12-4	NA	TRBJ1-1	TGTGCCAGCAGGCCACAGACTGAAGATTTCTTT	CASRPQTEDFF
NA	TRBV7-9	NA	TRBJ2-5	TGTGCCAGCAGCTTATTGGGGGAGACCCAGTACTTC	CASSLLGETQYF
NA	TRBV12-3/TRBV12-4	NA	TRBJ1-4	TGTGCCAGCAGTGGGGTGGAGGAAAAACTGTTTTTT	CASSGVEEKLFF
NA	TRBV29-1	TRBD1	TRBJ1-2	TGCAGCGTTGAAGAACAGGGGGCCTATGGCTACGCCTTC	CSVEEQGAYGYAF
NA	TRBV14	NA	TRBJ2-1	TGTGCCAGCAGCCCCCTGGGGGTCAATGAGCAGTTCTTC	CASSPLGVNEQFF
NA	TRBV10-3	NA	TRBJ1-2	TGTGCCATCAGTGAAGGCCAGGGGAATGGCTACACCTTC	CAISEGQGNGYTF
NA	TRBV4-1	NA	TRBJ1-2	TGCGCCAGCAGCTCAACAGGCCCCCATGGCTACACCTTC	CASSSTGPHGYTF
many	TRBV6-2/TRBV6-3	TRBD1	TRBJ1-5	TGTGCCATTGGGACAGGGGCGACTGGGAGAGGCAATCAGCCCCAGCATTTT	CAIGTGATGRGNQPQHF
NA	TRBV6-6	TRBD2	TRBJ2-4	TGTGCCAGCACTAAGGTGGGACGGGGGGAACAATTCTACTTC	CASTKVGRGEQFYF
once	TRBV28	NA	TRBJ2-1	TGTGCCAGCAGTTCACGGTTGGGGACCGGTTCCTACAATGAGCAGTTCTTC	CASSSRLGTGSYNEQFF
NA	TRBV7-9	NA	TRBJ1-1	TGTGCCAGCAGCTTCCCGCCCAGTATGAACACTGAAGCTTTCTTT	CASSFPPSMNTEAFF
many	TRBV28	TRBD2	TRBJ2-1	TGTGCCAGCCCCATACTAGCGGGAGTTTTCGGCTACAATGAGCAGTTCTTC	CASPILAGVFGYNEQFF
NA	TRBV5-4	NA	TRBJ2-7	TGTGCCAGCAGCCGCCGGGACTTTCCGTACGAGCAGTACTTC	CASSRRDFPYEQYF
NA	TRBV13	NA	TRBJ2-7	TGTGCCAGCAGCTCTTCCTTTTCCTACGAGCAGTACTTC	CASSSSFSYEQYF
NA	TRBV28	NA	TRBJ2-7	TGTGCCTGCTCGGACCCGTGGGCTGTAGGTCCCTACGAGCAGTACTTC	CACSDPWAVGPYEQYF
NA	TRBV5-4	NA	TRBJ1-6	TGTGCCAGCAGCTTTAGTCAGGGGATCCCTAATCCACCCCTCCACTTT	CASSFSQGIPNPPLHF
NA	TRBV14	NA	TRBJ2-2	TGTGCCACCAGCCAAGAATTTGTGAACACCGGGGAGCTGTTTTTT	CATSQEFVNTGELFF
NA	TRBV7-8	TRBD2	TRBJ2-2	TGTGCCAGCAGATCAATAGCGGGAGTTTCCGGGGAGCTGTTTTTT	CASRSIAGVSGELFF
NA	TRBV10-3	NA	TRBJ1-1	TGTGCCATCAGTGTCGGAGGCTTGGGGAACACTGAAGCTTTCTTT	CAISVGGLGNTEAFF
NA	TRBV11-3	NA	TRBJ2-4	TGTGCCAGCAGCCCCGGTTTCCCAGCCAAAGACATTCAGTACTTT	CASSPGFPAKDIQYF
NA	TRBV11-3	TRBD1	TRBJ1-1	TGTGCCAGCGTCTCTCGGGACAGAATAGCTCTCTTT	CASVSRDRIALF
NA	TRBV7-2	NA	TRBJ2-7	TGTGCCAGCAGCTTTCAACGGTACTCCTACGAGCAGTACTTC	CASSFQRYSYEQYF
NA	TRBV6-6	NA	TRBJ2-7	TGTGCCAGCAGTTACTCTAGCGGCCCTACCTACGAGCAGTACTTC	CASSYSSGPTYEQYF
few	TRBV12-3/TRBV12-4	TRBD2	TRBJ2-1	TGTGCCAGCAGTGAGGGGACTAGGACAATGAAGCAGTTCTTC	CASSEGTRTMKQFF
NA	TRBV5-1	NA	TRBJ2-5	TGCGCCAGCAGCTTTTCAGGGCAACTGGGGACCCAGTACTTC	CASSFSGQLGTQYF
NA	TRBV7-9	TRBD2	TRBJ2-1	TGTGCCAGCAGCATAGCCTTACTAGCGGGAGTGGATGAGCAGTTCTTC	CASSIALLAGVDEQFF
many	TRBV12-3/TRBV12-4	NA	TRBJ2-5	TGTGCCAGCAGTTTTTCGGGCAGGCAAGAGACCCAGTACTTC	CASSFSGRQETQYF
NA	TRBV11-2	NA	TRBJ2-7	TGTGTCAGCAGCTTGACATGGGGCCGATACGAGCAATACTTC	CVSSLTWGRYEQYF
NA	TRBV28	NA	TRBJ1-2	TGTGCCAGCAGCCTTGGACTGGCCTATGGCTACACCTTC	CASSLGLAYGYTF
NA	TRBV6-2/TRBV6-3	NA	TRBJ2-5	TGTGCCAGCAGCCCTAAAAATTTTGGGACCCAGTGCTTC	CASSPKNFGTQCF
NA	TRBV11-2	TRBD2	TRBJ2-7	TGTGCCAGCACCGCCTGGGGCACTAGCGGGAGCTACGATCAGTACTTC	CASTAWGTSGSYDQYF
many	TRBV4-2	NA	TRBJ2-3	TGTGCCAGCAGCCAAGATGAGCTGTATACGCAGTATTTT	CASSQDELYTQYF
NA	TRBV28	NA	TRBJ2-7	TGTGCCAGCAGTTCTCAAACCTACGAGCAGTACTTC	CASSSQTYEQYF
NA	TRBV6-2/TRBV6-3	TRBD2	TRBJ2-5	TGTGCCAGCAGTTATGTGAGGCCTAGACTAGCGGACAAAAAGACCCAGTACTTC	CASSYVRPRLADKKTQYF
many	TRBV6-6	NA	TRBJ2-7	TGTGCCAGCAGTTACTCGGGTAACTACGAGCAGTACTTC	CASSYSGNYEQYF
NA	TRBV6-2/TRBV6-3	NA	TRBJ2-7	TGTGCCAGCAGAGCCCATATAGTCTACGAGCAGTACTTC	CASRAHIVYEQYF
NA	TRBV11-3	NA	TRBJ2-3	TGTGTCAGCAGCTCGACGGGAAGAGATACGCAATATTTT	CVSSSTGRDTQYF